The 10 T cell receptor beta chains presented below share a single source sample, sequenced in a study of blood T cell repertoires in COVID-19. Method: immunoSEQ multiplex PCR; TCRdb's copy keeps in-frame clones and lacks some. The table includes roughly 160,000 clones, 85% to 90% detected once. The specimen sequenced was peripheral blood. The source of these receptors is a man between 60 and 75 years old with COVID-19, enrolled during active disease.

The chain has TRBV6-2 or TRBV6-3 and TRBJ2-7; TRBD2 might be the D (5 bases). The CDR3 has 14 amino acids. Germline-derived CDR1 and CDR2 are MNHEY and SVGEGT. Deletions cut 5 bases from V and 1 base from J, with 12 bases between. CDR3 protein: CASSHEGSSYEQYF. The CDR3 nucleotides read TGTGCCAGCAGTCACGAGGGTAGTTCCTACGAGCAGTACTTC.

The V and J genes are TRBV24-1 and TRBJ2-1; TRBD2 is a possible D gene (6 bases). Germline-derived CDR1 and CDR2 are KGHDR and SFDVKD. This CDR3 is built from 16 residues. V was pared by 6 bases and J by 7 bases, with 21 bases between. The CDR3 region has the DNA TGTGCCACCAGTCAAGGTGGGGGAGGCCCGGGGAATGAGCAGTTCTTC. Its translation: CATSQGGGGPGNEQFF.

This clone occurred once. The rearrangement uses TRBV9 and TRBJ1-5; 8 bases fit TRBD1. This CDR3 has 15 residues. V gave up 4 bases and J gave up 0 bases; unmatched junction bases: 3. In germline, CDR1 is SGDLS, CDR2 YYNGEE. The CDR3 DNA follows: TGTGCCAGCAGCTTCGGGACAGGTAGCAATCAGCCCCAGCATTTT. Encoded protein: CASSFGTGSNQPQHF.

J is TRBJ2-1 and V is TRBV2; tentative D call: TRBD1 (6 bases). CDR1 is SNHLY, CDR2 FYNNEI, per germline. The CDR3 covers 15 residues. V lost 6 bases, J lost 1 base, and 13 bases lay in between. CDR3 loop: CASRVNRESYNEQFF. CDR3 sequence (DNA): TGTGCCAGCAGAGTTAACAGGGAGTCCTACAATGAGCAGTTCTTC.

The chain joins TRBV24-1 to TRBJ2-1, with D perhaps matching TRBD2 (7 bases). The V gene lost 6 bases and the J gene lost 9 bases, with 17 bases spanning the gap. Per germline, CDR1 KGHDR and CDR2 SFDVKD. The CDR3 is 14 residues long. The CDR3 protein is CATSMTGGLTEQFF. The CDR3 nucleotides read TGTGCCACCAGTATGACGGGGGGCCTTACTGAGCAGTTCTTC.

This chain joins TRBV6-5 and TRBJ2-3, with 8 bases that match TRBD2. In germline, CDR1 is MNHEY, CDR2 SVGAGI. The CDR3 contains 14 residues. The trim removed 5 bases at V and 2 bases at J, leaving 3 bases unmatched. The CDR3 spells CASSLAGPTDTQYF. CDR3 nucleotide sequence: TGTGCCAGCAGTCTAGCGGGCCCCACAGATACGCAGTATTTT.

CDR3 sequence reads: CASTPRAPGGFSYNEQFF. CDR3 nucleotide sequence: TGTGCCAGTACCCCGAGGGCCCCAGGGGGTTTCTCCTACAATGAGCAGTTCTTC. The chain carries TRBV19 and TRBJ2-1; 7 bases match TRBD1. This CDR3 region has 18 residues. J was trimmed by 0 bases and V by 7 bases; bases with no gene match: 15. Germline assignment: CDR1 LNHDA and CDR2 SQIVND (reference sequence).

The rearrangement links TRBV4-3 to TRBJ1-6; 9 positions match TRBD1. CDR1 LGHNA and CDR2 YSLEER come from the germline V gene. V trimming: 8 bases; J trimming: 12 bases; junction bases outside the gene matches: 5. The CDR3 consists of 12 residues. In DNA form, the CDR3 reads TGCGCCAGCGGGGACAGGGTTGGACCCCTCCACTTT. Translation gives CASGDRVGPLHF.

The rearrangement joins TRBV24-1 to TRBJ1-2, with D unclear. Looked up from germline, CDR1 is KGHDR and CDR2 is SFDVKD. This CDR3 region has 14 residues. The V end lost 1 base, the J end lost 5 bases, and 10 bases lay between the germline ends. CDR3 sequence: CATSDFNTKYGYTF. CDR3 nucleotides: TGTGCCACCAGTGATTTTAACACGAAGTATGGCTACACCTTC.

This chain connects TRBV19 to TRBJ1-1; a weak D match, TRBD1 (5 bases). This CDR3 is built from 14 residues. The germline gives CDR1 LNHDA, CDR2 SQIVND (reference sequence). With 6 bases removed from V and 5 bases from J, the gap between germline ends came to 16 bases. The CDR3 loop is CASSPRWGRTEAFF. CDR3 DNA: TGTGCCAGTAGCCCCCGGTGGGGGAGGACTGAAGCTTTCTTT.